This T cell receptor beta chain is drawn from a study of T cells in Graves' hyperthyroidism and ophthalmopathy. This clonotype was picked up many times. Patients were excluded for uncontrolled infection, other autoimmune disease, pregnancy or lactation. Using RNA transcripts as the source, TCR beta CDR3 regions were amplified. The TCR CDR3 was amplified in a first-round RT-PCR using the HTBI primer set. TCRdb passed the multiplex PCR reads through MiXCR, listing each CDR3 protein once. There are a few hundred thousand distinct CDR3 sequences in the sample; roughly 14% occur only once, and about a quarter lies in the top ten. V lost 1 base and J 7 bases, leaving 15 bases between the germline ends. This CDR3 is built from 15 residues. Germline lookup yields CDR1 SGHTS and CDR2 YDEGEE.

The chain links TRBV5-8 to TRBJ2-4, with D possibly matching TRBD1 (6 bases). This sequence was found in a woman aged 18-29 years with Graves' hyperthyroidism that later progressed to Graves' ophthalmopathy. The source material was blood. In DNA form, the CDR3 reads TGTGCCAGCAGCTTGAACCGGGACACCCGTAACATTCAGTACTTC. It specifies CASSLNRDTRNIQYF.